This is a list of T cell receptor beta chains from one sample in a study of T-cell reconstitution after alpha-beta-depleted transplantation in children. TCRdb reprocessed the PCR reads with MiXCR, giving one entry per CDR3 protein. This sample carries 450,000 to 600,000 distinct CDR3 sequences, approximately 16% of them seen once, and the ten largest clones take approximately 3%. The sequencing here drew on PBMCs from the stem cell graft donor, taken from the stem cell graft. These receptors were collected from a human donor who donated a stem cell graft to a child with acute lymphoblastic leukemia. CDR3s include the opening cysteine and the closing phenylalanine or tryptophan. Each record gives: V gene, clone size, D gene, J gene, CDR3 DNA, CDR3 protein. A D gene is named only where the DNA matches it firmly. The size field is filled for only some rows; it gives once, few, many or a size class.

v_call: TRBV4-1
clone_size: few
d_call: TRBD1
j_call: TRBJ1-5
cdr3_nt: TGCGCCAGCAGCCAAGCACAGGGGGATGAGTTCGGCAATCAGCCCCAGCATTTT
cdr3_aa: CASSQAQGDEFGNQPQHF

v_call: TRBV21-1
clone_size: few
d_call: .
j_call: TRBJ1-5
cdr3_nt: TGTGCCAGCAACAGGAAGGGGGCGGAGGATCAGCCCCAGCATTTT
cdr3_aa: CASNRKGAEDQPQHF

v_call: TRBV7-9
clone_size: .
d_call: TRBD1
j_call: TRBJ2-7
cdr3_nt: TGTGCCAGCAGCTTATGGGACAGGGACTCCTACGAGCAGTACTTC
cdr3_aa: CASSLWDRDSYEQYF

v_call: TRBV29-1
clone_size: .
d_call: TRBD1
j_call: TRBJ2-1
cdr3_nt: TGCAGCGTGCAAACAGGGGCCTACAATGAGCAGTTCTTC
cdr3_aa: CSVQTGAYNEQFF

v_call: TRBV5-4
clone_size: .
d_call: TRBD1
j_call: TRBJ2-1
cdr3_nt: TGTGCCAGCAGCGCCGGACAGGGGAATGAGCAGTTCTTC
cdr3_aa: CASSAGQGNEQFF

v_call: TRBV2
clone_size: few
d_call: TRBD2
j_call: TRBJ2-3
cdr3_nt: TGTGCCAGCAGTTCCCGAGCGGGAGTGGGCACAGATACGCAGTATTTT
cdr3_aa: CASSSRAGVGTDTQYF

v_call: TRBV3-1
clone_size: .
d_call: TRBD2
j_call: TRBJ2-7
cdr3_nt: TGTGCCAGCAGCCGTACTGGGACTAGCGGGTACTACGAGCAGTACTTC
cdr3_aa: CASSRTGTSGYYEQYF

v_call: TRBV12-3/TRBV12-4
clone_size: few
d_call: .
j_call: TRBJ1-4
cdr3_nt: TGTGCCAGCAGTTTAACGGGGCTTAATGAAAAACTGTTTTTT
cdr3_aa: CASSLTGLNEKLFF

v_call: TRBV5-1
clone_size: .
d_call: .
j_call: TRBJ2-7
cdr3_nt: TGCGCCACCAGCTTGGGGTCCCTGGGGGAAGAGCAGTACTTC
cdr3_aa: CATSLGSLGEEQYF

v_call: TRBV12-3/TRBV12-4
clone_size: few
d_call: .
j_call: TRBJ1-1
cdr3_nt: TGTGCCAGCAGAGCTACCACTGAAGCTTTCTTT
cdr3_aa: CASRATTEAFF

v_call: TRBV19
clone_size: .
d_call: .
j_call: TRBJ2-1
cdr3_nt: TGTGCCAGTACCTTCAGCGCGAGAGGGGTAAGCTCCTACAATGAGCAGTTCTTC
cdr3_aa: CASTFSARGVSSYNEQFF

v_call: TRBV7-9
clone_size: few
d_call: TRBD2
j_call: TRBJ2-1
cdr3_nt: TGTGCCAGCAGCCTCGGGACTAGAAAAGGGTACAATGAGCAGTTCTTC
cdr3_aa: CASSLGTRKGYNEQFF

v_call: TRBV6-1
clone_size: few
d_call: TRBD2
j_call: TRBJ2-5
cdr3_nt: TGTGCCAGCAGCCTAAGGACTAGTAAGGAGACCCAGTACTTC
cdr3_aa: CASSLRTSKETQYF

v_call: TRBV11-2
clone_size: few
d_call: TRBD2
j_call: TRBJ2-7
cdr3_nt: TGTGCCAGCGCGTTCGGGGGGGATTACGAGCAGTACTTC
cdr3_aa: CASAFGGDYEQYF

v_call: TRBV5-1
clone_size: once
d_call: .
j_call: TRBJ2-1
cdr3_nt: TGCGCCATCAGGTTGGGCCCGGGACCGAACAATGAGCAGTTCTTC
cdr3_aa: CAIRLGPGPNNEQFF

v_call: TRBV4-1
clone_size: few
d_call: .
j_call: TRBJ1-6
cdr3_nt: TGCGCCAGCAGCCACGGGGCCGCGCGTAATTCACCCCTCCACTTT
cdr3_aa: CASSHGAARNSPLHF

v_call: TRBV27
clone_size: many
d_call: .
j_call: TRBJ1-1
cdr3_nt: TGTGCCAGCAGTTTCGCGGGGATGAACACTGAAGCTTTCTTT
cdr3_aa: CASSFAGMNTEAFF

v_call: TRBV12-3/TRBV12-4
clone_size: few
d_call: TRBD1
j_call: TRBJ1-1
cdr3_nt: TGTGCCAGCGGGACAGGGGGTTCTTGGAACACTGAAGCTTTCTTT
cdr3_aa: CASGTGGSWNTEAFF

v_call: TRBV5-1
clone_size: .
d_call: .
j_call: TRBJ2-1
cdr3_nt: TGCGCCAGCAGCTCCCGGGACTCGACCTACAATGAGCAGTTCTTC
cdr3_aa: CASSSRDSTYNEQFF

v_call: TRBV20-1
clone_size: .
d_call: .
j_call: TRBJ2-7
cdr3_nt: TGCAGTGCTAGTACGGCCTTAACTTCCTACGAGCAGTACTTC
cdr3_aa: CSASTALTSYEQYF

v_call: TRBV11-2
clone_size: .
d_call: .
j_call: TRBJ2-7
cdr3_nt: TGTGCCAGCAGCTCCCTTGGGACAACTACCTACGAGCAGTACTTC
cdr3_aa: CASSSLGTTTYEQYF

v_call: TRBV7-2
clone_size: few
d_call: TRBD1
j_call: TRBJ2-1
cdr3_nt: TGTGCCAGCAGCTTTCACAGGGGGCAGTACAATGAGCAGTTCTTC
cdr3_aa: CASSFHRGQYNEQFF

v_call: TRBV20-1
clone_size: .
d_call: TRBD2
j_call: TRBJ2-2
cdr3_nt: TGCAGTGCTAAGAGCGTGGCGGGGGTGAACACCGGGGAGCTGTTTTTT
cdr3_aa: CSAKSVAGVNTGELFF

v_call: TRBV7-6
clone_size: few
d_call: TRBD2
j_call: TRBJ2-1
cdr3_nt: TGTGCCAGCAGCTTAGTTAGCGGGGGGAGGCAGTTCTTC
cdr3_aa: CASSLVSGGRQFF

v_call: TRBV25-1
clone_size: .
d_call: TRBD1
j_call: TRBJ1-1
cdr3_nt: TGTGCCAGCAGTGAATTGGGGACAGGGGACGCTTTCTTT
cdr3_aa: CASSELGTGDAFF

v_call: TRBV14
clone_size: .
d_call: .
j_call: TRBJ2-5
cdr3_nt: TGTGCCAGCAGCCAAGTGGGCAGACAAGAGACCCAGTACTTC
cdr3_aa: CASSQVGRQETQYF

v_call: TRBV7-6
clone_size: few
d_call: .
j_call: TRBJ2-1
cdr3_nt: TGTGCCAGCAGCTTTAAGGTCCATGAGCAGTTCTTC
cdr3_aa: CASSFKVHEQFF

v_call: TRBV27
clone_size: few
d_call: TRBD1
j_call: TRBJ2-7
cdr3_nt: TGTGCCAGCAGTTTGCGGGACAGGATTGACGAGCAGTACTTC
cdr3_aa: CASSLRDRIDEQYF

v_call: TRBV29-1
clone_size: .
d_call: TRBD1
j_call: TRBJ2-3
cdr3_nt: TGCAGCGTTGAAGATCAAGACAGGGGTACAGATACGCAGTATTTT
cdr3_aa: CSVEDQDRGTDTQYF

v_call: TRBV7-9
clone_size: .
d_call: .
j_call: TRBJ2-5
cdr3_nt: TGTGCCAGCAGCTTAAGATCGTCCCGATTCCAAGAGACCCAGTACTTC
cdr3_aa: CASSLRSSRFQETQYF

v_call: TRBV5-1
clone_size: few
d_call: TRBD2
j_call: TRBJ2-7
cdr3_nt: TGCGCCAGCAGCTACGGGACTAGGGTCGAGCAGTACTTC
cdr3_aa: CASSYGTRVEQYF

v_call: TRBV5-1
clone_size: .
d_call: .
j_call: TRBJ2-7
cdr3_nt: TGCGCCAGCAGCTCGAGTGAGGGAGTCTACGTGGAGCAGTACTTC
cdr3_aa: CASSSSEGVYVEQYF

v_call: TRBV12-3/TRBV12-4
clone_size: few
d_call: .
j_call: TRBJ2-5
cdr3_nt: TGTGCCAGCAGTTTATTCGAGGAGTTCAAGGGGACCCAGTACTTC
cdr3_aa: CASSLFEEFKGTQYF

v_call: TRBV4-1
clone_size: few
d_call: .
j_call: TRBJ2-1
cdr3_nt: TGCGCCAGCAGCCATGGCTACAATGAGCAGTTCTTC
cdr3_aa: CASSHGYNEQFF

v_call: TRBV20-1
clone_size: .
d_call: .
j_call: TRBJ1-1
cdr3_nt: TGCAGTGCTAGGTACTACCTAGAGAGTGAAGCTTTCTTT
cdr3_aa: CSARYYLESEAFF

v_call: TRBV4-2
clone_size: few
d_call: .
j_call: TRBJ2-1
cdr3_nt: TGTGCCAGCAGCCAGCCTTCAGGGCCTGGGTTCAATGAGCAGTTCTTC
cdr3_aa: CASSQPSGPGFNEQFF

v_call: TRBV5-1
clone_size: many
d_call: .
j_call: TRBJ2-1
cdr3_nt: TGCGCCAGCAGCTTGGCCTTGAATGAGCAGTTCTTC
cdr3_aa: CASSLALNEQFF

v_call: TRBV7-2
clone_size: .
d_call: TRBD2
j_call: TRBJ2-4
cdr3_nt: TGTGCCAGCAGCCGTCCGGGACTAGCGGATACCAAAAACATTCAGTACTTC
cdr3_aa: CASSRPGLADTKNIQYF

v_call: TRBV5-8
clone_size: few
d_call: TRBD1
j_call: TRBJ2-7
cdr3_nt: TGTGCCAGCAGCTTGGCCGGGAAACAGGGGTCCTACGAGCAGTACTTC
cdr3_aa: CASSLAGKQGSYEQYF

v_call: TRBV5-1
clone_size: many
d_call: TRBD2
j_call: TRBJ2-7
cdr3_nt: TGCGCCAGCCGACCGGTGGGAGGGATCTACGAGCAGTACTTC
cdr3_aa: CASRPVGGIYEQYF

v_call: TRBV3-1
clone_size: few
d_call: .
j_call: TRBJ1-3
cdr3_nt: TGTGCCAGCAGCCTTACGGTCCCCTCTGGAAACACCATATATTTT
cdr3_aa: CASSLTVPSGNTIYF

v_call: TRBV29-1
clone_size: .
d_call: .
j_call: TRBJ2-3
cdr3_nt: TGCAGCGTTGTGTTAGGCGGGAACGCAGATACGCAGTATTTT
cdr3_aa: CSVVLGGNADTQYF

v_call: TRBV5-1
clone_size: .
d_call: TRBD1
j_call: TRBJ1-4
cdr3_nt: TGCGCCAGCAGCGTCGGGACAGAGAATGAAAAACTGTTTTTT
cdr3_aa: CASSVGTENEKLFF

v_call: TRBV20-1
clone_size: .
d_call: TRBD2
j_call: TRBJ2-2
cdr3_nt: TGCAGTGCTAGAGATCGCCGGCTAGCGGCCACCGGGGAGCTGTTTTTT
cdr3_aa: CSARDRRLAATGELFF

v_call: TRBV5-1
clone_size: .
d_call: TRBD1
j_call: TRBJ1-1
cdr3_nt: TGCGCCAGCAGCCCGTGGACAGGGGCGGACACTGAAGCTTTCTTT
cdr3_aa: CASSPWTGADTEAFF

v_call: TRBV15
clone_size: few
d_call: TRBD2
j_call: TRBJ2-1
cdr3_nt: TGTGCCACCAGCAGAGATGAGGGAGGGACCTACAATGAGCAGTTCTTC
cdr3_aa: CATSRDEGGTYNEQFF

v_call: TRBV14
clone_size: few
d_call: .
j_call: TRBJ2-3
cdr3_nt: TGTGCCAGCAGCCGCTTTATACCTGGGGTAGATACGCAGTATTTT
cdr3_aa: CASSRFIPGVDTQYF

v_call: TRBV25-1
clone_size: .
d_call: .
j_call: TRBJ1-1
cdr3_nt: TGTGCCAGCAGTGTGTGGGGGTTTGACACTGAAGCTTTCTTT
cdr3_aa: CASSVWGFDTEAFF

v_call: TRBV4-2
clone_size: few
d_call: .
j_call: TRBJ2-7
cdr3_nt: TGTGCCAGCAGCCAAACGGTATCGGGGTACGAGCAGTACTTC
cdr3_aa: CASSQTVSGYEQYF